The following is a T cell receptor (beta chain) sequence with its context. What it binds is not known. Germline V gene lookup returns CDR1 SEHNR and CDR2 FQNEAQ (reference sequence). V was clipped by 5 bases and J by 7 bases; unmatched bases: 4. The CDR3 extends over 14 amino acids. The sample is drawn from a study of cytomegalovirus exposure and HLA in healthy donors. Broader study findings: Later analysis showed most CMV-associated TCR beta chains appearing HLA-restricted.

In the PCR, 60 Vbeta and 13 Jbeta primers were used. Libraries were prepared by immunoSEQ multiplex PCR; TCRdb keeps only in-frame clonotypes and omits some of them. Of around 170,000 clones listed, 80% are singletons. Sample: PBMCs. This chain joins TRBV7-9 and TRBJ1-6, with 8 positions matching TRBD1. The sequence was collected from a man aged 35-49 years in good health and CMV-seropositive. In DNA form, the CDR3 reads TGTGCCAGCAGCGCGACAGGGGCAAATTCACCCCTCCACTTT. Amino acid sequence: CASSATGANSPLHF.